This T cell receptor (beta chain) appears in the sequencing data of a study of T cell responses to AZD1222 COVID-19 vaccine. Study results and caveats: Variant regions that are unmutated are reportedly the target of nearly half of spike-specific TCRs. Two AZD1222 administrations were followed by greater Spike-specific TCR breadth and depth.

Measured with immunoSEQ multiplex PCR; TCRdb has only the in-frame clones, and not every one. The sample contains approximately 170,000 clones, roughly 92% of which appear only once. With regard to this clone: The target antigen is unknown.

The CDR3 loop spans 14 amino acids. Trimming removed 3 bases at V and 4 bases at J, with 13 bases between. Per germline, CDR1 DFQATT and CDR2 SNEGSKA (reference sequence). This chain links TRBV20-1 with TRBJ2-1, with D possibly matching TRBD1 (6 bases). This TCR was recovered from an adult in good health. The sample here was peripheral blood, taken on day 0 of AZD1222 vaccination. The CDR3 bases are TGCAGTGCTAGTAAGGCAGGGGCTTACAATGAGCAGTTCTTC. It translates to CSASKAGAYNEQFF.